This TCR beta chain was recovered during a study of long-term antiretroviral therapy in people with HIV. A note on this clone: Its antigen is unidentified.

Study-wide findings and caveats: Clonal populations expanded prior to ART predominated within the repertoire at all time points. On ART adherence, viral resistance or therapy changes, no data were available.

Trimming left V 3 bases short and J 2 bases short, with 11 bases between. The CDR3 consists of 14 residues. The V gene's germline CDR1 is SQVTM and CDR2 ANQGSEA. Version v3.0 of the immunoSEQ assay ran at survey level. TCRdb's table, derived via immunoSEQ multiplex PCR, lists solely in-frame clones and lacks some. The sample yields 30,000 to 40,000 clones, 75% to 85% seen once. The source is a man between 18 and 35 years old with HIV. Sequencing used unsorted PBMCs, obtained 1.9 years after starting antiretroviral therapy. This chain connects TRBV29-1 to TRBJ1-3; tentatively, D is TRBD1 (5 bases). The CDR3 coding sequence is TGCAGCGTTGATCAAACAGGCGCTGGAAACACCATATATTTT. The encoded protein is CSVDQTGAGNTIYF.